Included here is one T cell receptor beta chain sequence, with context. Antigen unknown. The treatment denotes: 15 to 20 received Ad26.COV2.S at low or high dose, single or two shots; a few received placebo; per-sample allocation not given. The samples were gathered on day 63 after the first injection of vaccine or placebo. An adult of 18-55 years in Boston served as donor. CDR1 and CDR2 (germline): SEHNR, FQNEAQ (reference sequence). The CDR3 contains 14 residues. V was shortened by 1 base and J by 4 bases, with 10 bases between the two germline ends. The source of the sample is a study of Ad26.COV2.S vaccination and SARS-CoV-2 variants. The wider study: Donor was in the COV1001 Ad26.COV2.S trial arm. By the intramuscular route, Ad26.COV2.S was given once, or twice 56 days apart.

Study conclusions and caveats: Substantial post-vaccination breadth of spike-specific CD8+ and CD4+ T cell responses was reported.

Sequenced by immunoSEQ multiplex PCR; TCRdb stores in-frame clones only, minus some. Seen here are hundreds of thousands of clones, less than 90% observed once, and the top ten hold roughly 10%. The J gene is TRBJ1-2, the V gene TRBV7-9; no clear D gene. The TCR comes from a person aged 18-65 years who received the Ad26.COV2.S COVID-19 vaccine or a placebo. The source material was peripheral blood, sampled in a trial of Ad26.COV2.S vaccine versus placebo. The CDR3 region has the DNA TGTGCCAGCAGCTTAGACCGATGGAGCTATGGCTACACCTTC. As protein: CASSLDRWSYGYTF.